The 31 T cell receptor beta chains reported below all come from one sample, sequenced in a study of blood T cell repertoires in COVID-19. TCRdb's table, derived via immunoSEQ multiplex PCR, lists solely in-frame clones and lacks some. The sample shows 150,000 to 200,000 clones, roughly nine tenths of them seen only once. Sequencing was done on a sample of peripheral blood. All receptors derive from a man between 60 and 75 years old with acute or convalescent COVID-19.

The chain is built from TRBV5-1 and TRBJ2-6; D uncertain. CDR1 is SGHRS, CDR2 YFSETQ, per germline. V gave up 0 bases and J gave up 0 bases, with 4 bases separating them. This CDR3 region has 15 residues. For the CDR3, the DNA is TGCGCCAGCAGCTTGGTAAACTCTGGGGCCAACGTCCTGACTTTC. Translated: CASSLVNSGANVLTF.

The genes are TRBV20-1 and TRBJ2-3, with D tentatively TRBD1 (5 bases). In germline, CDR1 is DFQATT, CDR2 SNEGSKA (reference sequence). V dropped 3 bases and J dropped 2 bases, with 18 bases sitting between them. The CDR3 runs 16 residues. CDR3: CSASLSSGIFTDTQYF. CDR3 bases: TGCAGTGCTAGTCTCTCGTCAGGGATTTTCACAGATACGCAGTATTTT.

The V gene is TRBV27, the J gene TRBJ1-5; no reliable D call. The CDR3 length is 13 residues. CDR1 MNHEY and CDR2 SMNVEV come from the germline V gene (reference sequence). The V end was cut by 4 bases, the J end by 0 bases, with 4 bases between. In nucleotides, the CDR3 is TGTGCCAGCAGTTCTTATAGCAATCAGCCCCAGCATTTT. It is translated as CASSSYSNQPQHF.

The chain couples TRBV7-9 to TRBJ1-2; 7 nucleotides agree with TRBD1. Germline V gene sequence: CDR1 SEHNR, CDR2 FQNEAQ (reference sequence). V gave up 6 bases and J gave up 7 bases; unmatched junction bases: 8. The CDR3 contains 13 residues. The chain's CDR3 is CASSPTGDGGYTF. CDR3 DNA sequence: TGTGCCAGCAGTCCAACAGGGGATGGTGGCTACACCTTC.

V usage is TRBV5-3 and J usage is TRBJ1-2, with no clear D. TRBV5-3 is designated an ORF whose function remains uncertain. The CDR3 has 13 amino acids. V was cut by 5 bases and J by 5 bases, with 13 bases left in between. CDR3 DNA: TGTGCCAGAAGAAAACAGCACCAATATGGCTACACCTTC. Translating gives CARRKQHQYGYTF.

The chain links TRBV5-1 to TRBJ2-7; D may be TRBD1 (6 bases). The V and J ends lost 4 bases and 4 bases respectively, with 21 bases between them. Germline V gene data show CDR1 as SGHRS and CDR2 as YFSETQ. CDR3 size: 16 residues. In nucleotides, the CDR3 is TGCGCCAGCAGCCCGCGTACGGGGACACAGATTTACGAGCAGTACTTC. Translation gives CASSPRTGTQIYEQYF. Full variable domain (outside the CDR3, taken from reference TRBV5-1 and TRBJ2-7): KAGVTQTPRYLIKTRGQQVTLSCSPISGHRSVSWYQQTPGQGLQFLFEYFSETQRNKGNFPGRFSGRQFSNSRSEMNVSTLELGDSALYLCASSPRTGTQIYEQYFGPGTRLTVT.

This chain joins TRBV29-1 and TRBJ2-2; TRBD2 is a possible D gene (7 bases). Looked up from germline, CDR1 is SQVTM and CDR2 is ANQGSEA. There are 14 residues in the CDR3. The V and J ends lost 7 bases and 2 bases respectively, with 14 bases between them. The CDR3 nucleotides are TGCAGCGCTGGGAGGGGGGCCAACACCGGGGAGCTGTTTTTT. Its translation: CSAGRGANTGELFF.

This rearrangement joins TRBV24-1 to TRBJ2-1, with TRBD2 matching 10 bases. V shed 5 bases and J 9 bases; nucleotides not matched to a gene: 6. The CDR3 covers 14 residues. Germline-derived CDR1 and CDR2 are KGHDR and SFDVKD. The CDR3, as DNA: TGTGCCACCAGTGCCCTAGCGGGGGAGGGTGAGCAGTTCTTC. Amino acid sequence: CATSALAGEGEQFF.

The chain uses TRBV9 and TRBJ2-7; maybe TRBD2 (7 bases). V lost 1 base to trimming and J lost 2 bases, with 13 bases between them. Germline loops: CDR1 SGDLS, CDR2 YYNGEE. The CDR3 length is 15 residues. The CDR3 DNA sequence: TGTGCCAGCAGCGTAACGGAGCGGGACACCTACGAGCAGTACTTC. Its protein product is CASSVTERDTYEQYF.

V usage is TRBV7-2 and J usage is TRBJ2-3, with a tentative D call TRBD2 (5 bases). Germline V gene data show CDR1 as SGHTA and CDR2 as FQGNSA. The CDR3 runs to 15 residues. V was clipped by 3 bases and J by 2 bases, with 12 bases between them. The CDR3 sequence is CASSLQDYPTDTQYF. CDR3 DNA: TGTGCCAGCAGCTTGCAAGACTACCCCACAGATACGCAGTATTTT.

In its sample, this clone was seen a few times. V and J are TRBV7-9 and TRBJ1-2; 8 positions agree with TRBD1. V shed 5 bases and J 5 bases; nucleotides not matched to a gene: 10. The CDR3 consists of 15 residues. Germline CDR1 and CDR2: SEHNR and FQNEAQ (reference sequence). CDR3 nucleotide sequence: TGTGCCAGCAGCCCCCTCAGGGGGCGGGGATATGGCTACACCTTC. Translation gives CASSPLRGRGYGYTF.

The V gene is TRBV5-1, the J gene TRBJ2-1, with 7 bases fitting TRBD1. From germline, CDR1 is SGHRS and CDR2 YFSETQ. The V segment lost 5 bases and the J segment 0 bases; nucleotides outside the gene matches: 5. CDR3 size: 15 residues. CDR3: CASRLNRGSYNEQFF. The CDR3, as DNA: TGCGCCAGCAGATTGAACAGGGGCTCCTACAATGAGCAGTTCTTC.

This rearrangement joins TRBV7-9 to TRBJ1-1; D might be TRBD1 (5 bases). Germline V CDR1 and CDR2: SEHNR, FQNEAQ (reference sequence). Trimming took 5 bases from V and 7 from J, leaving 14 bases between them. CDR3 length: 13 residues. This chain's CDR3 is CASSPQGLNEAFF. The CDR3 DNA follows: TGTGCCAGCAGCCCCCAGGGCCTGAATGAAGCTTTCTTT. The full variable domain, in which reference TRBV7-9 and TRBJ1-1 provide the parts outside the CDR3, is DTGVSQNPRHKITKRGQNVTFRCDPISEHNRLYWYRQTLGQGPEFLTYFQNEAQLEKSRLLSDRFSAERPKGSFSTLEIQRTEQGDSAMYLCASSPQGLNEAFFGQGTRLTVV.

The chain joins TRBV7-3 to TRBJ1-2, with 9 bases fitting TRBD1. Germline trimming cut 5 bases from V and 6 bases from J; bases unmatched to any gene: 4. Germline loops: CDR1 SGHTA, CDR2 FQGTGA. This CDR3 region has 13 residues. CDR3 in amino acids: CASSPRTGDGYTF. In DNA, the CDR3 is TGTGCCAGCAGCCCCCGGACAGGGGATGGCTACACCTTC.

The chain recombines TRBV5-1 with TRBJ2-7; D might be TRBD1 (5 bases). This CDR3 spans 15 amino acids. Trimming took 3 bases from V and 2 from J, leaving 15 bases between them. CDR1 and CDR2 from the germline V gene are SGHRS and YFSETQ. The chain's CDR3 is CASSSEGAPTYEQYF. The CDR3 coding sequence is TGCGCCAGCAGCTCAGAAGGGGCCCCGACCTACGAGCAGTACTTC.

The chain is built from TRBV9 and TRBJ1-5, with 7 nucleotides matching TRBD1. CDR3 length equals 15 residues. The V gene's germline CDR1 is SGDLS and CDR2 YYNGEE. V gave up 7 bases and J gave up 7 bases; unmatched junction bases: 14. The CDR3 DNA is TGTGCCAGCGAGGGGGCCCGACTCGACGGGCAGCCCCAGCATTTT. This encodes CASEGARLDGQPQHF.

This chain joins TRBV11-2 and TRBJ2-2, with TRBD1 as a possible D gene (5 bases). Germline V lookup: CDR1 SGHAT, CDR2 FQNNGV. Trimming left V 1 base short and J 4 bases short, with 13 bases between. The CDR3 is made up of 16 amino acids. CDR3 region: CASSLGGRVGTGELFF. The CDR3 bases are TGTGCCAGCAGCTTAGGCGGCAGGGTGGGCACCGGGGAGCTGTTTTTT.

The chain recombines TRBV6-6 with TRBJ2-1, with D possibly matching TRBD1 (5 bases). The V gene's germline CDR1 is MNHNY and CDR2 SVGAGI (reference sequence). This CDR3 contains 13 residues. Trimming stripped 2 bases from V and 4 bases from J, with 6 bases between. In nucleotides, the CDR3 is TGTGCCAGCAGTTACGGACAATACAATGAGCAGTTCTTC. It is translated as CASSYGQYNEQFF.

The V call is TRBV30, the J call TRBJ2-7; TRBD1 might be the D (5 bases). V gave up 2 bases and J gave up 9 bases, with 20 bases separating them. Germline values: CDR1 GTSNPN, CDR2 SVGIG (reference sequence). The CDR3 covers 14 residues. DNA of the CDR3: TGTGCCTGGAGTTTCCAGGGAAATGAGGTAGGGCAGTACTTC. Translated, it gives CAWSFQGNEVGQYF.

The chain recombines TRBV7-2 with TRBJ2-1; 10 nucleotides agree with TRBD2. V trimming: 5 bases; J trimming: 4 bases; junction bases outside the gene matches: 5. Germline V gives CDR1 SGHTA, CDR2 FQGNSA. This CDR3 spans 15 amino acids. The CDR3 coding sequence is TGTGCCAGCAGCAATAGCGGGGGGACTTACAATGAGCAGTTCTTC. As protein: CASSNSGGTYNEQFF.

This rearrangement joins TRBV7-3 to TRBJ2-2; 9 bases are shared with TRBD1. Germline V CDR1 and CDR2: SGHTA, FQGTGA. This CDR3 contains 14 residues. J lost 6 bases, V lost 5 bases, and 4 bases had no gene match. In DNA form, the CDR3 reads TGTGCCAGCAGCCCACAGGGGGCCCCCGGGGAGCTGTTTTTT. It translates to CASSPQGAPGELFF. Full variable domain (outside the CDR3, taken from reference TRBV7-3 and TRBJ2-2): GAGVSQTPSNKVTEKGKYVELRCDPISGHTALYWYRQSLGQGPEFLIYFQGTGAADDSGLPNDRFFAVRPEGSVSTLKIQRTERGDSAVYLCASSPQGAPGELFFGEGSRLTVL.

The rearrangement uses TRBV4-1 and TRBJ1-5; unclear D gene. Germline V gene lookup returns CDR1 MGHRA and CDR2 YSYEKL. The CDR3 sequence is 16 residues long. V lost 0 bases and J lost 3, with 12 bases in between. In nucleotides, the CDR3 is TGCGCCAGCAGCCAAGAGGGCCTCCAATACAATCAGCCCCAGCATTTT. This codes for CASSQEGLQYNQPQHF.

The V gene is TRBV7-2, the J gene TRBJ1-6; 7 positions match TRBD1. The CDR3 spans 14 residues. Germline V CDR1 and CDR2: SGHTA, FQGNSA. Unmatched junction bases numbered 4, after V lost 2 bases and J lost 9 bases. The CDR3 is CASSLPGGSSPLHF. The CDR3 DNA follows: TGTGCCAGCAGCTTACCAGGGGGAAGTTCACCCCTCCACTTT. Full variable domain (remainder filled in from reference TRBV7-2 and TRBJ1-6): GAGVSQSPSNKVTEKGKDVELRCDPISGHTALYWYRQSLGQGLEFLIYFQGNSAPDKSGLPSDRFSAERTGGSVSTLTIQRTQQEDSAVYLCASSLPGGSSPLHFGNGTRLTVT.

The V call is TRBV15, the J call TRBJ2-5; perhaps TRBD2 as D (5 bases). V was pared by 8 bases and J by 9 bases, with 22 bases between. Germline V lookup: CDR1 LNHNV, CDR2 YYDKDF (reference sequence). CDR3 length: 14 amino acids. The CDR3 DNA reads as TGTGCCACCCGGGGTCGGAGCGGAGGTGAGGCCCAGTACTTC. Translated: CATRGRSGGEAQYF.

The CDR3 loop is CAWASLGAQYF. The CDR3 DNA reads TGTGCCTGGGCCTCATTAGGGGCGCAGTACTTC. J is TRBJ2-7 and V is TRBV30; possible D gene TRBD1, 5 bases. Germline-derived CDR1 and CDR2 are GTSNPN and SVGIG (reference sequence). V lost 5 bases to trimming and J lost 9 bases, with 14 bases between them. CDR3 size: 11 residues.

V gene TRBV5-1 combines with J gene TRBJ1-5; 11 positions agree with TRBD1. CDR1 SGHRS and CDR2 YFSETQ come from the germline V gene. J was trimmed by 5 bases and V by 4 bases; bases with no gene match: 2. CDR3 length: 14 amino acids. The CDR3 loop reads CASSPGQGDQPQHF. The CDR3 DNA reads TGCGCCAGCAGCCCGGGACAGGGGGATCAGCCCCAGCATTTT.

This clone appeared once. The rearrangement joins TRBV19 to TRBJ1-4; D ambiguous. The germline gives CDR1 LNHDA, CDR2 SQIVND (reference sequence). The CDR3 runs 13 residues. Trimming removed 8 bases from V and 4 bases from J, with 11 bases in between. The CDR3 loop reads CASRGPDNEKLFF. CDR3 nucleotides: TGTGCCAGTCGGGGTCCAGATAATGAAAAACTGTTTTTT.

The gene calls are TRBV21-1 and TRBJ1-2. TRBV21-1 corresponds to a pseudogene. CDR3 size: 15 residues. In nucleotides, the CDR3 is TGTGCCAGCAGCAAAAAGAGCTGGGGAGCCTATGGCTACACCTTC. This codes for CASSKKSWGAYGYTF.

The genes are TRBV28 and TRBJ1-5, with 11 bases that match TRBD1. In germline, CDR1 is MDHEN, CDR2 SYDVKM. The CDR3 spans 16 residues. V lost 4 bases to trimming and J lost 3 bases; unmatched junction nucleotides: 5. CDR3 DNA sequence: TGTGCCAGCAGTTGGGGACAGGGGGGCCCCAATCAGCCCCAGCATTTT. Protein product: CASSWGQGGPNQPQHF.

J is TRBJ1-6 and V is TRBV7-6; 7 bases align to TRBD1. In germline, CDR1 is SGHVS, CDR2 FNYEAQ. This CDR3 has 13 residues. V shed 5 bases, J shed 9 bases, and the junction held 4 bases outside the gene matches. DNA of the CDR3: TGTGCCAGCAGCCGGGACAGTTCTTCACCCCTCCACTTT. Protein product: CASSRDSSSPLHF. The full variable domain, completed using reference TRBV7-6 and TRBJ1-6, is GAGVSQSPRYKVTKRGQDVALRCDPISGHVSLYWYRQALGQGPEFLTYFNYEAQQDKSGLPNDRFSAERPEGSISTLTIQRTEQRDSAMYRCASSRDSSSPLHFGNGTRLTVT.

This rearrangement joins TRBV27 to TRBJ2-2; 9 bases agree with TRBD2. Germline CDR1 is MNHEY and CDR2 is SMNVEV (reference sequence). CDR3 length: 14 amino acids. V was pared by 3 bases and J by 4 bases, with 0 bases of the junction left unmatched. The chain's CDR3 is CASSLGLATGELFF. CDR3 coding DNA: TGTGCCAGCAGTTTGGGACTAGCCACCGGGGAGCTGTTTTTT.